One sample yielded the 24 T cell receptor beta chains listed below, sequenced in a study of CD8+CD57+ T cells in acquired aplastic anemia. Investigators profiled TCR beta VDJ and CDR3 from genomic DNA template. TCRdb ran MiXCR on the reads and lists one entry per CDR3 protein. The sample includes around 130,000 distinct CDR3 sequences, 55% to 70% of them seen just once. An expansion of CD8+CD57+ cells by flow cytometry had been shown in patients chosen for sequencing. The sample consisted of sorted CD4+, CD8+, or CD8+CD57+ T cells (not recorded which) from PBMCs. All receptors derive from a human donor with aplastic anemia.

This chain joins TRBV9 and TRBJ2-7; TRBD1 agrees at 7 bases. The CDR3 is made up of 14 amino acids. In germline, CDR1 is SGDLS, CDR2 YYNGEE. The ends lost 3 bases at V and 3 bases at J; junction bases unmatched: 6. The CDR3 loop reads CASSGRDSDYEQYF. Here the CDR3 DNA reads TGTGCCAGCAGCGGACGGGACAGCGACTACGAGCAGTACTTC.

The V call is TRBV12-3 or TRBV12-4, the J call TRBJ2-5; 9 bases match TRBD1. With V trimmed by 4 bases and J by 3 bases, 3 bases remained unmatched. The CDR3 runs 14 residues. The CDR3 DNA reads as TGTGCCAGCAGTTCACAGGGGGCAAAAGAGACCCAGTACTTC. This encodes CASSSQGAKETQYF.

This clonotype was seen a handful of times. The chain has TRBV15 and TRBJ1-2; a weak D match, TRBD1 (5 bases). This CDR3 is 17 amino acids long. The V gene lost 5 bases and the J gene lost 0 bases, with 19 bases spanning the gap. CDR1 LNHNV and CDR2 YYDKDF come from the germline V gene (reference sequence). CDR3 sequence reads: CATSPEGTFEANYGYTF. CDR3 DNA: TGTGCCACCAGCCCCGAGGGGACGTTCGAAGCTAACTATGGCTACACCTTC.

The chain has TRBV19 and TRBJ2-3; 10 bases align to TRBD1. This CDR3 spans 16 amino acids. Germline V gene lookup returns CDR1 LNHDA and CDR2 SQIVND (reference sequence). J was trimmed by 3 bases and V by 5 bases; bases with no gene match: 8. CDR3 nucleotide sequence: TGTGCCAGTAGTCGTGAAAGGGACAGGGGAACAGATACGCAGTATTTT. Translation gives CASSRERDRGTDTQYF.

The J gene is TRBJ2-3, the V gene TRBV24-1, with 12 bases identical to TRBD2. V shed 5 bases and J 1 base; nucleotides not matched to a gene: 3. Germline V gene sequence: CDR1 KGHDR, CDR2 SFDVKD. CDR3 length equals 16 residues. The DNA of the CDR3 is TGTGCCACCAGTGGGACTAGCGGGACACGCACAGATACGCAGTATTTT. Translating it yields CATSGTSGTRTDTQYF.

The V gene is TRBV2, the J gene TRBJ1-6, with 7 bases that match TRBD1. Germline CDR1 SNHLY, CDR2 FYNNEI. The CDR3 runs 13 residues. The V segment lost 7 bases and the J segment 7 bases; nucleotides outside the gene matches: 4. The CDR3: CASTLTGNSPLHF. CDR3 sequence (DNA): TGTGCCAGCACCCTGACAGGGAATTCACCCCTCCACTTT.

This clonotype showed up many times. The CDR3 nucleotides read TGTGCCAGCAGTTCAACGACGGGAGGGGCCTACGAGCAGTACTTC. This encodes CASSSTTGGAYEQYF. The chain links TRBV7-2 to TRBJ2-7; TRBD2 matches 8 bases. The junction had 9 bases not matched to a gene; V was cut back by 6 bases and J by 2 bases. This CDR3 contains 15 residues. The germline CDR1 and CDR2 sequences are SGHTA and FQGNSA.

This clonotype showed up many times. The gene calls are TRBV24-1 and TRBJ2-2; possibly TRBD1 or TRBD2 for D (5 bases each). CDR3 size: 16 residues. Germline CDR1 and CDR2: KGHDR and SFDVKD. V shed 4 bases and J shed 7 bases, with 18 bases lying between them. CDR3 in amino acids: CATSEVPARGVGELFF. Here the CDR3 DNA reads TGTGCCACCAGTGAAGTCCCAGCGCGAGGGGTCGGGGAGCTGTTTTTT.

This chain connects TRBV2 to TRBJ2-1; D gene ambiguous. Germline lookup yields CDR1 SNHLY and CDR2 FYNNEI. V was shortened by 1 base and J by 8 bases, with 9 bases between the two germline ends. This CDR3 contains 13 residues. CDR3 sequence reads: CASSEEIVDEQFF. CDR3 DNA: TGTGCCAGCAGTGAAGAGATAGTGGATGAGCAGTTCTTC.

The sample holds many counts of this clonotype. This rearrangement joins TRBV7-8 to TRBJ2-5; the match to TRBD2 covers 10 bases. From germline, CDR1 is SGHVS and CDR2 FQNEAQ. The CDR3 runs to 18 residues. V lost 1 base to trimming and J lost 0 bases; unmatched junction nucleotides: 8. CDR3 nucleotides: TGTGCCAGCAGCTTAGTAACTAGCGGGGTAGGAAACCAAGAGACCCAGTACTTC. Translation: CASSLVTSGVGNQETQYF.

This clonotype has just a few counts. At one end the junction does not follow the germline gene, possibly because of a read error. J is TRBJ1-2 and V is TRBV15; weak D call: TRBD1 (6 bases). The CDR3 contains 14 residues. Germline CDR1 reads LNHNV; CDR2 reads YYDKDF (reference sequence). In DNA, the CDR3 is TGTGCCACCAGTAGAGATCTAACAGGGTACGGCTACACCTTC. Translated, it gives CATSRDLTGYGYTF.

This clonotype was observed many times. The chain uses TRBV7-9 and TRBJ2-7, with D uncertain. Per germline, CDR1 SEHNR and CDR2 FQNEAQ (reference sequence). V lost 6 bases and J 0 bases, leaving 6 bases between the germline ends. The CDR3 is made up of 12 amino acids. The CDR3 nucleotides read TGTGCCAGCAGGACCGACTCCTACGAGCAGTACTTC. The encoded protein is CASRTDSYEQYF.

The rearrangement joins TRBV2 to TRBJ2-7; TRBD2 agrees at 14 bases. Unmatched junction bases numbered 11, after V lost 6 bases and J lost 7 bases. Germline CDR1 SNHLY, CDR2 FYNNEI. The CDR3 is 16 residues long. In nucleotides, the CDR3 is TGTGCCAGCAGGGCGGGGGGACTAGCGGGAGTGGAGGAGCAGTACTTC. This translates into CASRAGGLAGVEEQYF.

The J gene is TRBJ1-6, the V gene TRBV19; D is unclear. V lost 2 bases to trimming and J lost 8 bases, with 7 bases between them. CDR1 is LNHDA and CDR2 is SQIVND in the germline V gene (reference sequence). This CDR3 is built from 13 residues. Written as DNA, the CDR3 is TGTGCCAGTAGTATAATAGGAGATTCACCCCTCCACTTT. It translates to CASSIIGDSPLHF.

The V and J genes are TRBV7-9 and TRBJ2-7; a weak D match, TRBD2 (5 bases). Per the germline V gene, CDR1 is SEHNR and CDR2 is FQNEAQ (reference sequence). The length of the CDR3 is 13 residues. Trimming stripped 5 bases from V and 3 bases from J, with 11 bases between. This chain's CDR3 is CASSTYTSYEQYF. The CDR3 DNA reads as TGTGCCAGCAGCACCTACACTAGCTACGAGCAGTACTTC.

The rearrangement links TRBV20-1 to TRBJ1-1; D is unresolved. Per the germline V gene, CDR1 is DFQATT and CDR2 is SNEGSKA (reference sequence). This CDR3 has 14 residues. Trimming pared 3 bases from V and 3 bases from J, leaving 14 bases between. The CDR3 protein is CSASPRDGYTEAFF. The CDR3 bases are TGCAGTGCTAGTCCCCGGGATGGGTACACTGAAGCTTTCTTT.

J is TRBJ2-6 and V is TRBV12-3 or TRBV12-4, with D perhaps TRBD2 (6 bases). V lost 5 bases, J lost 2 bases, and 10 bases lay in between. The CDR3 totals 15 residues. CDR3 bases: TGTGCCAGCAGTATGAGGAGGGCTGGGGCCAACGTCCTGACTTTC. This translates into CASSMRRAGANVLTF.

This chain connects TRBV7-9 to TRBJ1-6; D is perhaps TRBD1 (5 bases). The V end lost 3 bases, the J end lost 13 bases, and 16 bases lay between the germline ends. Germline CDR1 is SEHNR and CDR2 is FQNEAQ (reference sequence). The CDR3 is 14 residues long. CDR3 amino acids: CASSLGGGTSPLHF. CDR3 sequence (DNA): TGTGCCAGCAGCTTGGGGGGTGGGACGTCGCCCCTCCACTTT.

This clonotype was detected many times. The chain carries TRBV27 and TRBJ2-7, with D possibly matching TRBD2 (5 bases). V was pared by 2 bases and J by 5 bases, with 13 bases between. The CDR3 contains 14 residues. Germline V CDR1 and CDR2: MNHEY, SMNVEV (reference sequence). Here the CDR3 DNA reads TGTGCCAGCAGTTTAAGCGGCTCCGACAACGAGCAGTACTTC. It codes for CASSLSGSDNEQYF.

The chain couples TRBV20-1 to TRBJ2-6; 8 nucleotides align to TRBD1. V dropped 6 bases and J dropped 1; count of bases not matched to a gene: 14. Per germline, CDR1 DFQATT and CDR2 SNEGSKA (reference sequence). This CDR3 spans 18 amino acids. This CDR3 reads CSAGGGDRLSSGANVLTF. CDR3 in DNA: TGCAGTGCCGGAGGTGGGGACAGGCTGTCATCTGGGGCCAACGTCCTGACTTTC.

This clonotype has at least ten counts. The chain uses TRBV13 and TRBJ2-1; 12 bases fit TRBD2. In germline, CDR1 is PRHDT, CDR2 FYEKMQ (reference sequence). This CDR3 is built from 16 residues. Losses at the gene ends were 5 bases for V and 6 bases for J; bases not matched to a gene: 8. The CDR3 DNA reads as TGTGCCAGCAGCACTGAGACTAGCGGGAGCTCCAATGAGCAGTTCTTC. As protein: CASSTETSGSSNEQFF.

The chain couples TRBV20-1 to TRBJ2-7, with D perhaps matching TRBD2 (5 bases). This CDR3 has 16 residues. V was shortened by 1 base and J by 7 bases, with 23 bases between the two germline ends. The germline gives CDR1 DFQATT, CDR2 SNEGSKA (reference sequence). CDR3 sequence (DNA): TGCAGTGCTAGAGGTGAGGGTAGCTCCGAAGTTGGGGAGCAGTACTTC. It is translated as CSARGEGSSEVGEQYF.

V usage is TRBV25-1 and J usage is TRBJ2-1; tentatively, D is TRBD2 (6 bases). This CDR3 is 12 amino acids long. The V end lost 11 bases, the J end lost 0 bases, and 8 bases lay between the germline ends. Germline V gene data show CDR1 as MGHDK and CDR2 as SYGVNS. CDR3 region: CASGSSYNEQFF. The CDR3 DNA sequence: TGTGCCTCCGGGAGCTCCTACAATGAGCAGTTCTTC.

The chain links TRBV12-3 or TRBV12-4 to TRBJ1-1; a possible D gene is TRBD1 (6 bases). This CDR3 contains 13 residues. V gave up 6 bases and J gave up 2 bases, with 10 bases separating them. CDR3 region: CASSTGLNTEAFF. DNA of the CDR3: TGTGCCAGCAGCACAGGGCTCAACACTGAAGCTTTCTTT.